These 7 T cell receptor beta chains were all obtained from the same sample, sequenced in a study of shared T cell receptors in the human thymus. Clones were sequenced by immunoSEQ multiplex PCR, and TCRdb holds only the in-frame ones, with some missing. The sample shows hundreds of thousands of clones, roughly 86% of them seen only once. This same sample was also part of a study on human thymus T cells.

The source material was thymocytes. Receptor source: a boy under three years old with a congenital heart defect.

The chain employs TRBV20-1 and TRBJ1-2, with D unclear. Trimming left V 4 bases short and J 8 bases short, with 5 bases between. This CDR3 comprises 9 residues. Germline CDR1 is DFQATT and CDR2 is SNEGSKA (reference sequence). The CDR3 is CSAKEGYTF. DNA of the CDR3: TGCAGTGCTAAGGAGGGCTACACCTTC.

The chain is built from TRBV9 and TRBJ2-1; D is ambiguous. Between the trimmed V and J ends, which lost 0 bases and 2 bases, there was a span of 9 bases. Germline assignment: CDR1 SGDLS and CDR2 YYNGEE. The CDR3 covers 15 residues. CDR3 region: CASSVGRITYNEQFF. CDR3 sequence (DNA): TGTGCCAGCAGCGTAGGGCGGATTACCTACAATGAGCAGTTCTTC. Drawing the rest from reference TRBV9 and TRBJ2-1, the complete variable domain is DSGVTQTPKHLITATGQRVTLRCSPRSGDLSVYWYQQSLDQGLQFLIQYYNGEERAKGNILERFSAQQFPDLHSELNLSSLELGDSALYFCASSVGRITYNEQFFGPGTRLTVL.

The chain employs TRBV7-6 and TRBJ2-1; 13 bases map to TRBD2. V dropped 5 bases and J dropped 2; count of bases not matched to a gene: 9. The CDR3 totals 18 residues. Germline V gives CDR1 SGHVS, CDR2 FNYEAQ. The CDR3 coding sequence is TGTGCCAGCAGCGGAAGGACTAGCGGGAGTACGCCCTACAATGAGCAGTTCTTC. Translated: CASSGRTSGSTPYNEQFF.

The chain links TRBV27 to TRBJ1-6; weak D call: TRBD1 (6 bases). With 3 bases removed from V and 5 bases from J, the gap between germline ends came to 17 bases. Per the germline V gene, CDR1 is MNHEY and CDR2 is SMNVEV (reference sequence). The CDR3 length is 17 residues. CDR3 residues: CASSFRGSGSNNSPLHF. CDR3 sequence (DNA): TGTGCCAGCAGTTTTAGGGGGTCCGGTTCTAATAATTCACCCCTCCACTTT.

This clone was detected a few times. V usage is TRBV4-1 and J usage is TRBJ2-4; 8 bases match TRBD1. Germline loops: CDR1 MGHRA, CDR2 YSYEKL. CDR3 length equals 16 residues. Germline trimming cut 0 bases from V and 6 bases from J; bases unmatched to any gene: 7. CDR3 sequence reads: CASSQEGQGTPNIQYF. The CDR3 nucleotides are TGCGCCAGCAGCCAAGAAGGACAGGGTACGCCAAACATTCAGTACTTC.

The chain uses TRBV5-1 and TRBJ2-5; 7 bases fit TRBD1. From germline, CDR1 is SGHRS and CDR2 YFSETQ. V shed 4 bases and J 0 bases; nucleotides not matched to a gene: 9. This CDR3 spans 16 amino acids. The CDR3 DNA reads as TGCGCCAGCAGCCCCCGAGGCAGGGGGTACCAAGAGACCCAGTACTTC. This sequence encodes CASSPRGRGYQETQYF.

This clone was seen a few times. The chain recombines TRBV25-1 with TRBJ2-1; 11 nucleotides align to TRBD1. This CDR3 has 14 residues. V was pared by 9 bases and J by 6 bases, with 7 bases of the junction left unmatched. CDR1 and CDR2 (germline): MGHDK, SYGVNS. CDR3 amino acids: CASTGTGGFNEQFF. The CDR3 nucleotides are TGTGCCAGTACCGGGACAGGGGGGTTCAATGAGCAGTTCTTC.